The rows below give T cell receptor beta chains drawn from one sample of a study of cytomegalovirus exposure and HLA in healthy donors. Repertoires were generated with immunoSEQ multiplex PCR, while TCRdb's copy carries only in-frame clones and drops some. The sample contains 150,000 to 180,000 clones, over 70% of which appear only once. The sample comprised PBMCs. The receptor source for this set is a man aged 25 to 40 in good health and CMV-seropositive. CDR3s include the opening cysteine and the closing phenylalanine or tryptophan. A D gene is named only where the DNA matches it firmly. Part of the rows lack a size; the others show once, few, many or a class for expanded clones.

clone size: -
J gene: TRBJ2-3
V gene: TRBV5-6
D gene: TRBD2
CDR3 protein: CASSATSGSRNTDTQYF
CDR3 DNA: TGTGCCAGCAGCGCTACTAGCGGAAGCCGGAACACAGATACGCAGTATTTT

clone size: -
J gene: TRBJ2-1
V gene: TRBV9
D gene: TRBD1
CDR3 protein: CASSTRDRGPYNEQFF
CDR3 DNA: TGTGCCAGCAGCACCCGGGACAGGGGGCCCTACAATGAGCAGTTCTTC

clone size: -
J gene: TRBJ2-6
V gene: TRBV27
D gene: -
CDR3 protein: CATTDSFYSGANVLTF
CDR3 DNA: TGTGCCACCACGGACAGTTTCTACTCTGGGGCCAACGTCCTGACTTTC

clone size: -
J gene: TRBJ2-1
V gene: TRBV7-2
D gene: -
CDR3 protein: CASSLTSGFAEQFF
CDR3 DNA: TGTGCCAGCAGCTTAACCTCGGGGTTTGCTGAGCAGTTCTTC

clone size: -
J gene: TRBJ1-1
V gene: TRBV7-9
D gene: TRBD1
CDR3 protein: CSSSLLRQGASTEAFF
CDR3 DNA: TGTTCCAGCAGCTTACTTCGACAGGGGGCGAGCACTGAAGCTTTCTTT

clone size: -
J gene: TRBJ2-3
V gene: TRBV7-8
D gene: TRBD1
CDR3 protein: CASSHHRGQGDTQYF
CDR3 DNA: TGTGCCAGCAGCCACCATAGGGGGCAGGGAGATACGCAGTATTTT

clone size: -
J gene: TRBJ1-5
V gene: TRBV10-3
D gene: TRBD1
CDR3 protein: CAIIRDRDNQPQHF
CDR3 DNA: TGTGCCATCATCCGAGACAGGGACAATCAGCCCCAGCATTTT

clone size: once
J gene: TRBJ1-4
V gene: TRBV15
D gene: -
CDR3 protein: CATSRVPGGGGTNEKLFF
CDR3 DNA: TGTGCCACCAGCAGAGTCCCAGGAGGGGGGGGGACCAATGAAAAACTGTTTTTT

clone size: -
J gene: TRBJ2-7
V gene: TRBV6-1
D gene: TRBD1
CDR3 protein: CASSESGTGLYEQYF
CDR3 DNA: TGTGCCAGCAGTGAATCCGGGACAGGGCTATACGAGCAGTACTTC

clone size: -
J gene: TRBJ1-2
V gene: TRBV27
D gene: TRBD1
CDR3 protein: CASRRTGGVDGYTF
CDR3 DNA: TGTGCCAGCAGACGAACAGGGGGGGTGGATGGCTACACCTTC

clone size: once
J gene: TRBJ1-2
V gene: TRBV9
D gene: -
CDR3 protein: CASGRVGGGSDYGYTF
CDR3 DNA: TGTGCCAGCGGCCGGGTCGGGGGGGGTTCGGACTATGGCTACACCTTC

clone size: once
J gene: TRBJ2-7
V gene: TRBV27
D gene: TRBD2
CDR3 protein: CASRLAGGTYEQYF
CDR3 DNA: TGTGCCAGCAGACTAGCGGGAGGCACCTACGAGCAGTACTTC

clone size: -
J gene: TRBJ2-1
V gene: TRBV28
D gene: -
CDR3 protein: CASRSIAGSLNEQFF
CDR3 DNA: TGTGCCAGCAGATCTATCGCGGGGTCTCTCAATGAGCAGTTCTTC

clone size: -
J gene: TRBJ2-7
V gene: TRBV11-2
D gene: -
CDR3 protein: CASSPGGQGNREQYF
CDR3 DNA: TGTGCCAGCAGCCCAGGGGGGCAGGGTAACAGGGAGCAGTACTTC

clone size: -
J gene: TRBJ2-2
V gene: TRBV28
D gene: -
CDR3 protein: CASSLKPDRKELFF
CDR3 DNA: TGTGCCAGCAGTTTGAAACCGGACAGAAAGGAGCTGTTTTTT

clone size: -
J gene: TRBJ2-7
V gene: TRBV29-1
D gene: -
CDR3 protein: CSVANRTYEQYF
CDR3 DNA: TGCAGCGTTGCCAACAGGACCTACGAGCAGTACTTC

clone size: -
J gene: TRBJ2-1
V gene: TRBV11-2
D gene: TRBD2
CDR3 protein: CASSSPSGRSEQFF
CDR3 DNA: TGTGCCAGCAGCTCCCCTAGCGGGAGGAGTGAGCAGTTCTTC

clone size: -
J gene: TRBJ2-3
V gene: TRBV7-2
D gene: TRBD2
CDR3 protein: CASSLASLAGGPDTQYF
CDR3 DNA: TGTGCCAGCAGCTTAGCCTCGCTAGCGGGAGGGCCAGATACGCAGTATTTT

clone size: few
J gene: TRBJ1-1
V gene: TRBV14
D gene: -
CDR3 protein: CASSPLLSGNTEAFF
CDR3 DNA: TGTGCCAGCAGCCCCCTTTTAAGCGGGAACACTGAAGCTTTCTTT

clone size: -
J gene: TRBJ2-5
V gene: TRBV5-1
D gene: TRBD1
CDR3 protein: CASSRGTGGPNQETQYF
CDR3 DNA: TGCGCCAGCAGCCGGGGGACAGGGGGACCAAACCAAGAGACCCAGTACTTC

clone size: -
J gene: TRBJ2-2
V gene: TRBV7-3
D gene: -
CDR3 protein: CASSLLVSETGELFF
CDR3 DNA: TGTGCCAGCAGCTTACTAGTGTCGGAGACCGGGGAGCTGTTTTTT

clone size: -
J gene: TRBJ2-3
V gene: TRBV10-3
D gene: TRBD2
CDR3 protein: CAISRTREDTDTQYF
CDR3 DNA: TGTGCCATCAGTAGGACTAGGGAAGACACAGATACGCAGTATTTT

clone size: -
J gene: TRBJ2-7
V gene: TRBV11-2
D gene: -
CDR3 protein: CASSSERLRSYEQYF
CDR3 DNA: TGTGCCAGCAGCTCAGAGCGGTTAAGGTCCTACGAGCAGTACTTC

clone size: -
J gene: TRBJ2-5
V gene: TRBV7-2
D gene: TRBD2
CDR3 protein: CASSFVTSGQETQYF
CDR3 DNA: TGTGCCAGCAGTTTTGTTACTAGCGGCCAAGAGACCCAGTACTTC

clone size: -
J gene: TRBJ2-7
V gene: TRBV9
D gene: -
CDR3 protein: CASSAGTGGVEQYF
CDR3 DNA: TGTGCCAGCAGCGCCGGGACTGGTGGGGTCGAGCAGTACTTC

clone size: -
J gene: TRBJ1-4
V gene: TRBV4-1
D gene: TRBD1
CDR3 protein: CASSPHGTERNEKLFF
CDR3 DNA: TGCGCCAGCAGCCCTCATGGGACAGAACGTAATGAAAAACTGTTTTTT

clone size: -
J gene: TRBJ2-3
V gene: TRBV2
D gene: -
CDR3 protein: CASRLLGVMGTDTQYF
CDR3 DNA: TGTGCCAGCCGGCTTTTGGGAGTTATGGGTACAGATACGCAGTATTTT

clone size: -
J gene: TRBJ2-7
V gene: TRBV6-1
D gene: -
CDR3 protein: CASSQYDPGGNEQYF
CDR3 DNA: TGTGCCAGCAGTCAATACGACCCAGGCGGGAACGAGCAGTACTTC

clone size: -
J gene: TRBJ2-7
V gene: TRBV4-2
D gene: -
CDR3 protein: CASSAGTSAYEQYF
CDR3 DNA: TGTGCCAGCAGCGCCGGGACTTCGGCCTACGAGCAGTACTTC